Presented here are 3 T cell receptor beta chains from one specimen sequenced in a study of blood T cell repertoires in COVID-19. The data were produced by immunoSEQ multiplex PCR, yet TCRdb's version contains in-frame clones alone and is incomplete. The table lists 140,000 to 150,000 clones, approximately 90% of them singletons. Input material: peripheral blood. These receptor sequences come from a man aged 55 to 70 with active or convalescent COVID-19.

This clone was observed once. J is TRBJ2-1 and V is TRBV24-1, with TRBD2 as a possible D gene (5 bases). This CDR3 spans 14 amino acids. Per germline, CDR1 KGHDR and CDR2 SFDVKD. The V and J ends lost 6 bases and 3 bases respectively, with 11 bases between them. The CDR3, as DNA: TGTGCCACCAGTCCCCCCGGGGACTACAATGAGCAGTTCTTC. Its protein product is CATSPPGDYNEQFF.

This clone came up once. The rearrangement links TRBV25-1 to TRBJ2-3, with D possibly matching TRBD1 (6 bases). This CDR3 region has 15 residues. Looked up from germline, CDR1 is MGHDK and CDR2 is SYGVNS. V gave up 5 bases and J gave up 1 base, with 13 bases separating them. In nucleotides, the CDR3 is TGTGCCAGCAGTAAACAGGGCGGTGGCACAGATACGCAGTATTTT. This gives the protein CASSKQGGGTDTQYF.

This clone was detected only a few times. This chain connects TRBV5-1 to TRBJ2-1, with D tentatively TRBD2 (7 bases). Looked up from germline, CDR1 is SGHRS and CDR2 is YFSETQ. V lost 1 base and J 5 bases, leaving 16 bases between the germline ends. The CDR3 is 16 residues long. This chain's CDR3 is CASSLRTAGANNEQFF. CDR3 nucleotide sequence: TGCGCCAGCAGCTTGCGAACGGCGGGGGCGAACAATGAGCAGTTCTTC.